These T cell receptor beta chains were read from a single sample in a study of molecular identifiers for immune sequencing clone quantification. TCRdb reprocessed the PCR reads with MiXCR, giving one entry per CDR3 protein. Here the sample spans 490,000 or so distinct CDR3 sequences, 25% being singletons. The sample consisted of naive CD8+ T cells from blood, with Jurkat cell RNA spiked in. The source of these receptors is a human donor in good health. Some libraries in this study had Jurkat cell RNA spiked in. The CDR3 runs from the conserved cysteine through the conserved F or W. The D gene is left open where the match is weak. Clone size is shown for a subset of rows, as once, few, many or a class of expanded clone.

CASSPDPTYEQYF TGTGCCAGCAGCCCCGACCCCACCTACGAGCAGTACTTC 13 TRBV11-2 many NA TRBJ2-7
CASSLSAGHYEQYF TGTGCCAGCAGCTTATCGGCGGGGCACTACGAGCAGTACTTC 14 TRBV11-2 NA NA TRBJ2-7
CASRPRLAFTDTQYF TGTGCCAGCAGGCCCCGACTAGCTTTCACAGATACGCAGTATTTT 15 TRBV7-9 many TRBD2 TRBJ2-3
CASRAGQPNTEAFF TGTGCCAGCAGGGCGGGACAGCCGAACACTGAAGCTTTCTTT 14 TRBV6-2/TRBV6-3 few TRBD1 TRBJ1-1
CASGGWSSGNTIYF TGTGCCAGTGGGGGTTGGAGCTCTGGAAACACCATATATTTT 14 TRBV9 NA NA TRBJ1-3
CASGFGLADGSEQYF TGTGCCAGCGGTTTTGGACTAGCGGATGGGAGCGAGCAGTACTTC 15 TRBV27 NA TRBD2 TRBJ2-7
CSARDPRQGGYEQYF TGCAGTGCTAGAGATCCCAGACAGGGCGGCTACGAGCAGTACTTC 15 TRBV20-1 NA TRBD1 TRBJ2-7
CATSRDLAWGASGNQETQYF TGTGCCACCAGCAGAGATTTGGCGTGGGGGGCTAGCGGGAATCAAGAGACCCAGTACTTC 20 TRBV15 many TRBD2 TRBJ2-5
CASSFTAGAYEQYF TGTGCCAGCAGCTTCACCGCGGGAGCCTACGAGCAGTACTTC 14 TRBV5-6 NA TRBD2 TRBJ2-7
CASSLGDQTQHF TGTGCCAGCAGCTTGGGCGATCAGACCCAGCATTTT 12 TRBV5-6 once NA TRBJ1-5
CASSMGLAAYEQYF TGTGCCAGCAGTATGGGACTAGCGGCCTACGAGCAGTACTTC 14 TRBV28 many TRBD2 TRBJ2-7
CASSPPGGGEPQYF TGTGCCAGCAGTCCCCCGGGGGGCGGGGAGCCCCAGTACTTC 14 TRBV5-4 NA NA TRBJ2-5
CSARMGGPLGTEAFF TGCAGTGCTAGGATGGGGGGTCCCCTTGGCACTGAAGCTTTCTTT 15 TRBV20-1 NA NA TRBJ1-1
CASSPSPGQGMYEQFF TGCGCCAGCAGCCCCTCCCCGGGACAGGGTATGTATGAGCAGTTCTTC 16 TRBV4-1 few TRBD1 TRBJ2-1
CASSLGRGQINEQYF TGTGCCAGCAGCTTAGGGCGGGGTCAGATCAACGAGCAGTACTTC 15 TRBV7-9 NA NA TRBJ2-7
CASSLAGAGGEQYF TGTGCCAGCAGTTTAGCAGGGGCAGGAGGCGAGCAGTACTTC 14 TRBV27 few NA TRBJ2-7
CASSLRDRPTTYEQYF TGTGCCAGCAGTTTGAGGGACAGGCCAACTACCTACGAGCAGTACTTC 16 TRBV28 NA TRBD1 TRBJ2-7
CASSLGTSGSTEQYF TGTGCCAGCAGCTTAGGTACTAGCGGGAGTACCGAGCAGTACTTC 15 TRBV11-1 few TRBD2 TRBJ2-7
CSVERSLAIRNEQFF TGCAGCGTTGAAAGGTCCCTAGCAATACGCAATGAGCAGTTCTTC 15 TRBV29-1 many NA TRBJ2-1
CASSPGTGSTDTQYF TGCGCCAGCAGCCCGGGGACAGGTAGCACAGATACGCAGTATTTT 15 TRBV4-3 many TRBD1 TRBJ2-3
CASSGAEHYGYTF TGTGCCAGCAGTGGCGCAGAACACTATGGCTACACCTTC 13 TRBV2 many NA TRBJ1-2
CASSGGGWAYTDTQYF TGTGCCAGCAGCGGGGGCGGGTGGGCCTACACAGATACGCAGTATTTT 16 TRBV5-5 many NA TRBJ2-3
CASSEAAQATYGYTF TGTGCCAGCAGTGAAGCGGCACAGGCCACATATGGCTACACCTTC 15 TRBV2 few NA TRBJ1-2
CASRDREGNGYTF TGTGCCAGCAGGGACAGGGAGGGCAATGGCTACACCTTC 13 TRBV25-1 few TRBD1 TRBJ1-2
CASRVSDTQYF TGTGCCAGCAGGGTGTCAGATACGCAGTATTTT 11 TRBV27 many NA TRBJ2-3
CAISESTRGPEAFF TGTGCCATCAGTGAGTCTACCAGGGGCCCTGAAGCTTTCTTT 14 TRBV10-3 NA NA TRBJ1-1
CSVGARPSASDTQYF TGCAGCGTCGGGGCCCGGCCTAGCGCCTCAGATACGCAGTATTTT 15 TRBV29-1 many NA TRBJ2-3
CASSQEVYRHTEAFF TGTGCCAGCAGCCAAGAAGTCTACCGACACACTGAAGCTTTCTTT 15 TRBV3-1 few NA TRBJ1-1
CASSPTGPTSGSYEQYF TGTGCCAGCAGCCCTACAGGACCGACTAGCGGGAGCTACGAGCAGTACTTC 17 TRBV7-9 many TRBD2 TRBJ2-7
CSATARDSYNSPLHF TGCAGTGCTACCGCCAGGGATTCTTATAATTCACCCCTCCACTTT 15 TRBV20-1 once NA TRBJ1-6
CASSGFAAATNEKLFF TGTGCCAGCAGTGGTTTTGCGGCTGCAACTAATGAAAAACTGTTTTTT 16 TRBV2 few NA TRBJ1-4
CAGEDRVNTGELFF TGTGCCGGGGAGGACAGGGTAAACACCGGGGAGCTGTTTTTT 14 TRBV2 NA TRBD1 TRBJ2-2
CASSIPGPPYF TGTGCCAGCTCCATTCCGGGACCGCCGTACTTC 11 TRBV28 many NA TRBJ2-7
CASTPRAGISGNTGELFF TGTGCCAGTACCCCAAGGGCAGGGATCAGCGGGAACACCGGGGAGCTGTTTTTT 18 TRBV19 NA NA TRBJ2-2
CASRTGQQEAFF TGTGCCAGCAGAACCGGGCAGCAAGAAGCTTTCTTT 12 TRBV6-2/TRBV6-3 many NA TRBJ1-1
CASSQVPREGQPQHF TGCGCCAGCAGCCAAGTCCCCCGGGAGGGTCAGCCCCAGCATTTT 15 TRBV4-1 many NA TRBJ1-5
CASSLGPSMGLSYEQYF TGTGCCAGCAGCTTGGGACCCAGCATGGGCCTCTCCTACGAGCAGTACTTC 17 TRBV5-5 few NA TRBJ2-7
CASSFRGPLGTEAFF TGTGCCAGCAGTTTCCGGGGGCCGCTGGGCACTGAAGCTTTCTTT 15 TRBV28 few NA TRBJ1-1
CSAREVGGPGNTIYF TGCAGTGCTAGGGAAGTGGGAGGGCCTGGAAACACCATATATTTT 15 TRBV20-1 many NA TRBJ1-3
CASSLGMTGQPQHF TGTGCCAGCAGCTTAGGGATGACAGGCCAGCCCCAGCATTTT 14 TRBV7-9 many NA TRBJ1-5
CASSHRDAPISEAFF TGTGCCAGCAGCCATAGGGACGCCCCCATAAGTGAAGCTTTCTTT 15 TRBV14 many NA TRBJ1-1
CASSVGGPHEQYF TGTGCCAGCAGCGTGGGAGGGCCCCACGAGCAGTACTTC 13 TRBV13 NA TRBD2 TRBJ2-7